A selection of T cell receptor beta chains follows, all from one sample in a study of early T cells in non-severe SARS-CoV-2 infection. TCRdb processed the 5' RACE reads anew with MiXCR; each CDR3 protein has one entry. The profile shows around 28,000 distinct CDR3 sequences, about 4.4% of them singletons. The sample comprised whole blood. These receptors were collected from an adult who was a healthcare worker with PCR-confirmed SARS-CoV-2 infection or an uninfected control (not recorded which). The CDR3 runs from the conserved cysteine through the conserved F or W. A D gene is named only where the DNA matches it firmly. A clone size is listed for some rows: how often the clone was seen (once, few, many), or a class if it is expanded.

>TRBV29-1|TRBJ2-3|-|many
TGCAGCGTTGAATGGAGGGCAAGCACAGATACGCAGTATTTT
CSVEWRASTDTQYF
>TRBV7-9|TRBJ2-3|TRBD1|many
TGTGCCAGCAGCACCCGGGACAGAGGCCCTTGGACAGATACGCAGTATTTT
CASSTRDRGPWTDTQYF
>TRBV14|TRBJ2-4|-|-
TGTGCCAGCAGCCCGGTCCTTAGGGGCATTCAGTACTTC
CASSPVLRGIQYF
>TRBV5-1|TRBJ2-5|-|few
TGCGCCAGCAGCCGGACTCCCGCAGGGGCATCGTACCAAGAGACCCAGTACTTC
CASSRTPAGASYQETQYF
>TRBV15|TRBJ2-3|TRBD2|-
TGTGCCACCAGCAGAGAAACGGGAGGGGACACAGATACGCAGTATTTT
CATSRETGGDTDTQYF
>TRBV5-4|TRBJ2-3|TRBD2|many
TGTGCCAGCAGCTTCCCCCTAGCGGGAGATACCGATACGCAGTATTTT
CASSFPLAGDTDTQYF
>TRBV28|TRBJ2-7|-|many
TGTGCCAGTTTGGGGAACCCCTACGAGCAGTACTTC
CASLGNPYEQYF
>TRBV28|TRBJ1-2|-|-
TGTGCCAGCAGAACGGGGGGCGTCTATGGCTACACCTTC
CASRTGGVYGYTF
>TRBV27|TRBJ2-7|-|-
TGTGCCAGCAGTTTATCCTCCGTGAACGAGCAGTACTTC
CASSLSSVNEQYF
>TRBV14|TRBJ2-1|-|many
TGTGCCAGCAGCCCAGGACTGAGCTCCTACAATGAGCAGTTCTTC
CASSPGLSSYNEQFF
>TRBV2|TRBJ1-1|-|many
TGTGCCAGCAGTACCCGGGGAGCGAACACTGAAGCTTTCTTT
CASSTRGANTEAFF
>TRBV7-7|TRBJ2-3|-|few
TGTGCCAGCAGCGCGACGGACCTAGATACGCAGTATTTT
CASSATDLDTQYF
>TRBV21-1|TRBJ2-1|-|few
TGTGCCAGCAGCAAGGGTAGTGGCAGGAGAACCTACAATGAGCAGTTCTTC
CASSKGSGRRTYNEQFF
>TRBV11-3|TRBJ2-1|-|many
TGTGCCAGCAGCCAAGCCTACAATGAGCAGTTCTTC
CASSQAYNEQFF
>TRBV12-5|TRBJ2-1|TRBD2|-
TGTGCTAGTGGTTTGGGACTAGCCCTGGGGGAGCAGTTCTTC
CASGLGLALGEQFF
>TRBV18|TRBJ2-1|TRBD1|many
TGTGCCAGCTCACCATTAAGTGGGACAGGGGGCAATGAGCAGTTCTTC
CASSPLSGTGGNEQFF
>TRBV7-8|TRBJ2-2|-|-
TGTGCCAGCAGCTTACGGATCAACACCGGGGAGCTGTTTTTT
CASSLRINTGELFF
>TRBV18|TRBJ2-7|TRBD2|few
TGTGCCAGCTCACCACCGGCTAGCGGGGGGATATCCTACGAGCAGTACTTC
CASSPPASGGISYEQYF
>TRBV30|TRBJ2-5|-|many
TGTGCCTGGTGGGCACCTCCTCAAGAGACCCAGTACTTC
CAWWAPPQETQYF
>TRBV13|TRBJ2-1|-|many
TGTGCCAGCAGCTTAGCGGATGAGCAGTTCTTC
CASSLADEQFF
>TRBV6-6|TRBJ2-7|TRBD2|many
TGTGCCAGCAGAGGGACTAGCGGGGGGGCCTACGAGCAGTACTTC
CASRGTSGGAYEQYF
>TRBV18|TRBJ1-6|-|many
TGTGCCAGCTCCCCCACACCCCTCCACTTT
CASSPTPLHF